A selection of T cell receptor beta chains follows, all from one sample in a study of shared clonotypes between healthy human individuals. Clones were read by immunoSEQ multiplex PCR, and TCRdb kept only the in-frame ones, dropping some. Of about 2 million clones in the sample, roughly 95% were seen once. The specimen sequenced was naive CD8+ T cells sorted from blood. The receptors derive from a man aged 18 to 29 in good health. Each CDR3 is given with its conserved first and last residue. The listing skips clone size in some rows; elsewhere it reads once, few, many or a size class.

CDR3 protein | J gene | clone size | V gene
CSVTGGTVYEQYF | TRBJ2-7 | NA | TRBV29-1
CASSVAIDTEAFF | TRBJ1-1 | once | TRBV9
CASSLQGYEQYF | TRBJ2-7 | NA | TRBV6-5
CSVGQGGGNEQFF | TRBJ2-1 | NA | TRBV29-1
CSANRETQYF | TRBJ2-5 | NA | TRBV20-1
CASSARTGASAPLHF | TRBJ1-6 | NA | TRBV7-9
CASSGGLQTAKLFF | TRBJ1-4 | NA | TRBV10-2
CASSVEGGTVLGYTF | TRBJ1-2 | NA | TRBV9
CASSSNREAKNIQYF | TRBJ2-4 | once | TRBV27
CASSDTSYVAGELFF | TRBJ2-2 | NA | TRBV10-2
CASSSLGGLGDTEAFF | TRBJ1-1 | NA | TRBV28
CASSLGINNEQFF | TRBJ2-1 | NA | TRBV5-6
CASSFRGLAGLSSYNEQFF | TRBJ2-1 | NA | TRBV27
CASSSPSGIGFGELFF | TRBJ2-2 | NA | TRBV5-1
CASSLGDRDGNTGELFF | TRBJ2-2 | few | TRBV5-5
CASSQGTGTPSTDGYGYTF | TRBJ1-2 | NA | TRBV13
CASSPLTGYEQYF | TRBJ2-7 | NA | TRBV28
CASSEGQPYEQYF | TRBJ2-7 | few | TRBV6-1
CASSPVGSGTLYNEQFF | TRBJ2-1 | NA | TRBV5-1
CASSPGDSTDTQYF | TRBJ2-3 | NA | TRBV28
CASSPGAGSAGELFF | TRBJ2-2 | NA | TRBV5-1
CASSVGDGPTGELFF | TRBJ2-2 | NA | TRBV9
CASSTGSYEQYF | TRBJ2-7 | NA | TRBV27
CARRGQAYNSPLHF | TRBJ1-6 | NA | TRBV5-8
CASGLVRDTQYF | TRBJ2-3 | NA | TRBV12-5
CASSLGQVGYGYTF | TRBJ1-2 | NA | TRBV5-6
CATQGALYTEAFF | TRBJ1-1 | NA | TRBV30
CASSLASLAYEQYF | TRBJ2-7 | NA | TRBV5-4
CASSPADRDPYNSPLHF | TRBJ1-6 | NA | TRBV18
CASSPGQGARGTEAFF | TRBJ1-1 | once | TRBV27
CASSLLSTGANVLTF | TRBJ2-6 | once | TRBV7-3
CASTSTMDEGYTF | TRBJ1-2 | NA | TRBV4-1
CASGWTGGYYEQYF | TRBJ2-7 | NA | TRBV11-2
CSVELDRGYEQYF | TRBJ2-7 | NA | TRBV29-1
CASAGTKNGYTF | TRBJ1-2 | NA | TRBV19
CASQDSGGAYEQYF | TRBJ2-7 | NA | TRBV7-9
CASSLEPQGVPDGYTF | TRBJ1-2 | NA | TRBV5-5
CASSSDKGYAFF | TRBJ1-1 | NA | TRBV7-9
CASGGSADYNSPLHF | TRBJ1-6 | NA | TRBV11-1
CASSRSGMGEQYF | TRBJ2-7 | NA | TRBV27
CASSLDDGVYEQYF | TRBJ2-7 | NA | TRBV7-2
CASSVAGKVVETQYF | TRBJ2-5 | NA | TRBV9
CASSLSARGGTEAFF | TRBJ1-1 | NA | TRBV27
CASSRGTSGLSSYNEQFF | TRBJ2-1 | NA | TRBV5-1
CASSLWAPTGYFEKLFF | TRBJ1-4 | NA | TRBV7-9
CASGLFPGLQGSSYEQYF | TRBJ2-7 | NA | TRBV12-5
CASSLTGSNEKLFF | TRBJ1-4 | NA | TRBV27
CASSLDRTYEQYF | TRBJ2-7 | NA | TRBV5-5
CAWASLGGSYEQYF | TRBJ2-7 | NA | TRBV30
CASSDGQMNTEAFF | TRBJ1-1 | once | TRBV5-6
CASSRTESSYNEQFF | TRBJ2-1 | NA | TRBV6-5
CASSLGTGVVDEQFF | TRBJ2-1 | NA | TRBV7-9
CASSLWGEVHETQYF | TRBJ2-5 | NA | TRBV11-2
CASPGTSGRAGETQYF | TRBJ2-5 | NA | TRBV2